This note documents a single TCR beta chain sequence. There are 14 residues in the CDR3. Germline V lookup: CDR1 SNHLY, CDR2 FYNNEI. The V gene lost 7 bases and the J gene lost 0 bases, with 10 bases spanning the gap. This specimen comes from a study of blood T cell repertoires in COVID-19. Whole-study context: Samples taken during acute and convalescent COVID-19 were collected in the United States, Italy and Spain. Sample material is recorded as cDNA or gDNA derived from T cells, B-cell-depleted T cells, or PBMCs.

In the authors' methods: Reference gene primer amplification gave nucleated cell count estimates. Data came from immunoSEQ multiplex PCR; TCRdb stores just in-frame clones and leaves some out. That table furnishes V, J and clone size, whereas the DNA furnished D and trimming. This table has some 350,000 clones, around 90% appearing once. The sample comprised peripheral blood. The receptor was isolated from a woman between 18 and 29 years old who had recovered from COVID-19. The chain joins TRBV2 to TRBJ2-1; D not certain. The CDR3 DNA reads TGTGCCAGCAACCGGGTGGTCTCCTACAATGAGCAGTTCTTC. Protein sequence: CASNRVVSYNEQFF.